This entry lists 30 T cell receptor beta chains sequenced from one sample in a study of shared clonotypes between healthy human individuals. The assay was immunoSEQ multiplex PCR, and TCRdb's table has in-frame clones only and misses some. The repertoire holds approximately 2.1 million clones, with about 92% as singletons. The sequencing sample was made of naive CD4+ T cells from PBMCs. Stated subset: CD45RA+ positively selected. These receptors came from a man younger than 35 in good health. Some clones in this sample may be carry-over from other donors' samples.

Details on this clone: Other DNA sequences in the sample encode the same CDR3. CDR3 bases: TGTGCCTGGAGTGGGGGAGGGGGAGAGACCCAGTACTTC. Translating gives CAWSGGGGETQYF. V gene TRBV30 combines with J gene TRBJ2-5; D may be TRBD2 (7 bases). Trimming took off 1 base at V and 4 bases at J, with 10 bases between the two ends. This CDR3 region has 13 residues. Germline V CDR1 and CDR2: GTSNPN, SVGIG (reference sequence). Variable domain in full (rest from reference TRBV30 and TRBJ2-5): SQTIHQWPATLVQPVGSPLSLECTVEGTSNPNLYWYRQAAGRGLQLLFYSVGIGQISSEVPQNLSASRPQDRQFILSSKKLLLSDSGFYLCAWSGGGGETQYFGPGTRLLVL.

This chain connects TRBV5-4 to TRBJ2-5; no reliable D call. The V and J ends lost 2 bases and 6 bases respectively, with 11 bases between them. Germline loops: CDR1 SGHNT, CDR2 YYREEE (reference sequence). The length of the CDR3 is 13 residues. Here the CDR3 DNA reads TGTGCCAGCAGCTTTCAATCTGGGCAGACCCAGTACTTC. Amino acids: CASSFQSGQTQYF.

V gene TRBV18 combines with J gene TRBJ2-1, with D uncertain. This CDR3 is 14 amino acids long. V lost 6 bases and J lost 3, with 12 bases in between. Looked up from germline, CDR1 is KGHSH and CDR2 is LQKENI. The CDR3 nucleotides read TGTGCCAGCTCGTCCAAATCCTTCTACAATGAGCAGTTCTTC. Protein product: CASSSKSFYNEQFF.

This chain uses TRBV2 with TRBJ2-7, with TRBD2 identical over 10 bases. There are 19 residues in the CDR3. Unmatched junction bases numbered 15, after V lost 2 bases and J lost 2 bases. In germline, CDR1 is SNHLY, CDR2 FYNNEI. CDR3 DNA: TGTGCCAGCAGTGAAATCGGATGGGGTAGCGGGAGGAACACCTACGAGCAGTACTTC. This encodes CASSEIGWGSGRNTYEQYF.

The chain couples TRBV5-1 to TRBJ2-3, with D possibly TRBD2 on 6 matching bases. Germline CDR1 reads SGHRS; CDR2 reads YFSETQ. The CDR3 has 16 residues. The V gene lost 4 bases and the J gene lost 3 bases, with 18 bases spanning the gap. The CDR3 DNA follows: TGCGCCAGCAGCCGAGGTGCGGGATCATTGACAGATACGCAGTATTTT. Translation: CASSRGAGSLTDTQYF.

For this clone: The sample holds other DNA sequences that translate to the same CDR3. This chain links TRBV5-1 with TRBJ2-7, with TRBD1 identical over 8 bases. Trimming removed 1 base from V and 4 bases from J; junction bases left unmatched: 7. Looked up from germline, CDR1 is SGHRS and CDR2 is YFSETQ. The CDR3 totals 15 residues. CDR3 residues: CASSLTGTGPYEQYF. The CDR3 region has the DNA TGCGCCAGCAGCTTGACCGGGACAGGCCCATACGAGCAGTACTTC.

The chain combines TRBV5-1 with TRBJ2-7; 7 bases map to TRBD1. CDR3 length: 15 residues. CDR1 is SGHRS, CDR2 YFSETQ, per germline. V was clipped by 2 bases and J by 5 bases; unmatched bases: 10. The CDR3 region is CASSLTSTGYNEQYF. In DNA, the CDR3 is TGCGCCAGCAGCTTAACCTCGACAGGGTATAACGAGCAGTACTTC. Based on the CDR3 plus reference TRBV5-1 and TRBJ2-7, the full variable domain is KAGVTQTPRYLIKTRGQQVTLSCSPISGHRSVSWYQQTPGQGLQFLFEYFSETQRNKGNFPGRFSGRQFSNSRSEMNVSTLELGDSALYLCASSLTSTGYNEQYFGPGTRLTVT.

This rearrangement joins TRBV5-6 to TRBJ2-1; 7 positions match TRBD2. Germline values: CDR1 SGHDT, CDR2 YYEEEE. This CDR3 comprises 15 residues. The J segment lost 2 bases and the V segment lost 6 bases, leaving 8 bases of the junction unmatched. In nucleotides, the CDR3 is TGTGCCAGCACAACCGGGGGGACGGCCTACAATGAGCAGTTCTTC. Translated: CASTTGGTAYNEQFF.

J is TRBJ1-3 and V is TRBV28, with D uncertain. The CDR3 runs to 15 residues. CDR1 and CDR2 (germline): MDHEN, SYDVKM. V was clipped by 6 bases and J by 0 bases, with 12 bases between them. CDR3 DNA sequence: TGTGCCAGCAGAACCCCCGGGCCCTCTGGAAACACCATATATTTT. Translation gives CASRTPGPSGNTIYF.

The rearrangement links TRBV4-1 to TRBJ1-2, with D perhaps TRBD1 (5 bases). CDR1 MGHRA and CDR2 YSYEKL come from the germline V gene. The CDR3 runs 14 residues. V dropped 2 bases and J dropped 8 bases, with 15 bases sitting between them. CDR3 sequence: CASSQPGRGGGYTF. The CDR3 region has the DNA TGCGCCAGCAGCCAACCCGGTAGGGGCGGGGGCTACACCTTC.

This clone appeared a single time. This sample includes further DNA sequences coding for the same CDR3. V is TRBV7-2 and J is TRBJ2-1; no reliable D call. Germline V gene data show CDR1 as SGHTA and CDR2 as FQGNSA. Trimming stripped 1 base from V and 3 bases from J, with 4 bases between. The CDR3 loop spans 13 amino acids. The CDR3 is CASSLGRYNEQFF. The CDR3 DNA is TGTGCCAGCAGCTTAGGGCGCTACAATGAGCAGTTCTTC.

The gene calls are TRBV7-9 and TRBJ1-2; no clear D gene. CDR3 size: 14 residues. CDR1 and CDR2 from the germline V gene are SEHNR and FQNEAQ (reference sequence). V dropped 3 bases and J dropped 4 bases, with 12 bases sitting between them. CDR3 protein: CASSLGDGPYGYTF. CDR3 DNA sequence: TGTGCCAGCAGCTTGGGAGATGGCCCCTATGGCTACACCTTC.

J is TRBJ1-2 and V is TRBV27, with TRBD1 as a possible D gene (6 bases). V lost 2 bases to trimming and J lost 5 bases, with 15 bases between them. The CDR3 spans 15 residues. Germline V gives CDR1 MNHEY, CDR2 SMNVEV (reference sequence). This chain's CDR3 is CASSLGGELLYGYTF. The DNA of the CDR3 is TGTGCCAGCAGTTTAGGGGGCGAGCTTCTTTATGGCTACACCTTC.

This chain connects TRBV14 to TRBJ2-5; TRBD1 might be the D (5 bases). V shed 3 bases and J shed 7 bases, with 12 bases lying between them. Looked up from germline, CDR1 is SGHDN and CDR2 is FVKESK. The CDR3 spans 13 residues. CDR3 region: CASSQGRVGTQYF. The CDR3 DNA sequence: TGTGCCAGCAGCCAGGGCAGGGTCGGGACCCAGTACTTC.

The DNA for the CDR3 is TGTGCCAGCAGCTTTTATCCCGGGGGCTACACCTTC. Translated, it gives CASSFYPGGYTF. This chain connects TRBV2 to TRBJ1-2; no firm D call. Trimming left V 6 bases short and J 8 bases short, with 13 bases between. This CDR3 has 12 residues. The germline V gene has CDR1 SNHLY and CDR2 FYNNEI. Full variable domain (missing parts from reference TRBV2 and TRBJ1-2): EPEVTQTPSHQVTQMGQEVILRCVPISNHLYFYWYRQILGQKVEFLVSFYNNEISEKSEIFDDQFSVERPDGSNFTLKIRSTKLEDSAMYFCASSFYPGGYTFGSGTRLTVV.

About this clone: The sample has other DNA sequences that encode this CDR3 too. The V gene is TRBV5-1, the J gene TRBJ2-7, with 9 bases that match TRBD1. This CDR3 is built from 14 residues. The J segment lost 4 bases and the V segment lost 4 bases, leaving 6 bases of the junction unmatched. Germline CDR1 SGHRS, CDR2 YFSETQ. In DNA, the CDR3 is TGCGCCAGCAGCCCCACAGGGGGCCGGTACGAGCAGTACTTC. As protein: CASSPTGGRYEQYF.

The chain links TRBV6-1 to TRBJ1-3, with 8 bases lining up with TRBD1. The ends lost 7 bases at V and 4 bases at J; junction bases unmatched: 9. The CDR3 sequence is 15 residues long. Germline CDR1 and CDR2: MNHNS and SASEGT. The CDR3 spells CASIIDRGTGNTIYF. The CDR3 DNA reads as TGTGCCAGCATTATCGACAGGGGAACCGGAAACACCATATATTTT.

This rearrangement joins TRBV9 to TRBJ2-1; TRBD2 agrees at 12 bases. Unmatched junction bases numbered 8, after V lost 2 bases and J lost 5 bases. This CDR3 is built from 17 residues. Germline CDR1 SGDLS, CDR2 YYNGEE. CDR3 protein: CASSVDSGLAGNNEQFF. The CDR3 DNA reads as TGTGCCAGCAGCGTTGACTCTGGACTAGCGGGGAACAATGAGCAGTTCTTC.

This sequence joins TRBV5-1 and TRBJ2-2; TRBD2 might be the D (5 bases). The V and J ends lost 4 bases and 1 base respectively, with 11 bases between them. The CDR3 runs 15 residues. CDR1 is SGHRS, CDR2 YFSETQ, per germline. The CDR3 DNA follows: TGCGCCAGCAGCCCCCACAGCGGGAACACCGGGGAGCTGTTTTTT. Translating it yields CASSPHSGNTGELFF.

V and J are TRBV12-5 and TRBJ2-1; 7 nucleotides align to TRBD2. Germline V gene lookup returns CDR1 LGHNT and CDR2 FRNRAP. CDR3 length: 16 amino acids. Germline trimming cut 9 bases from V and 7 bases from J; bases unmatched to any gene: 18. The CDR3 DNA is TGTGCTAGCGGGTCCCCCCGGGGCGGGAGTGAGAATGAGCAGTTCTTC. Encoded protein: CASGSPRGGSENEQFF.

For the CDR3, the DNA is TGTGCCAGCAGCGTACGGGAAGATACGCAGTATTTT. Translating gives CASSVREDTQYF. This chain connects TRBV9 to TRBJ2-3; possible D gene TRBD2, 5 bases. The CDR3 has 12 residues. Trimming stripped 1 base from V and 5 bases from J, with 5 bases between. CDR1 SGDLS and CDR2 YYNGEE come from the germline V gene.

This clone was picked up a small number of times. The chain couples TRBV5-6 to TRBJ1-1, with D hard to call. V was clipped by 5 bases and J by 5 bases, with 7 bases between them. Per germline, CDR1 SGHDT and CDR2 YYEEEE. The CDR3 runs to 11 residues. This chain's CDR3 is CASSRRTEAFF. In DNA, the CDR3 is TGTGCCAGCAGTAGGCGAACTGAAGCTTTCTTT.

This chain joins TRBV4-2 and TRBJ2-3; tentative D call: TRBD2 (6 bases). Germline loops: CDR1 LGHNA, CDR2 YNFKEQ. CDR3 length: 16 amino acids. The V end was cut by 1 base, the J end by 5 bases, with 16 bases between. The CDR3 region has the DNA TGTGCCAGCAGCCAAGCGTCCGGGGGAGCGGTAGATACGCAGTATTTT. Translating gives CASSQASGGAVDTQYF.

The CDR3 DNA reads TGCAGCGTTGAAGAGTTCGGGGGAGATACGCAGTATTTT. Translating gives CSVEEFGGDTQYF. The V call is TRBV29-1, the J call TRBJ2-3, with D possibly matching TRBD2 (6 bases). CDR1 is SQVTM and CDR2 is ANQGSEA in the germline V gene. This CDR3 region has 13 residues. V gave up 0 bases and J gave up 5 bases, with 9 bases separating them.

This clone was observed a single time. The rearrangement uses TRBV30 and TRBJ1-4; D is unresolved. The V gene's germline CDR1 is GTSNPN and CDR2 SVGIG (reference sequence). The CDR3 consists of 10 residues. Trimming shortened V by 4 bases and J by 6 bases, and 3 bases separated the two germline ends. CDR3 sequence (DNA): TGTGCCTGGAAAGATGAAAAACTGTTTTTT. Translation: CAWKDEKLFF.

The DNA for the CDR3 is TGCGCCAGCAGCCAAGGAACCGGAGAAGGGGCCAACGTCCTGACTTTC. This codes for CASSQGTGEGANVLTF. V is TRBV4-1 and J is TRBJ2-6, with D uncertain. The CDR3 is 16 amino acids. Germline V gene data show CDR1 as MGHRA and CDR2 as YSYEKL. V shed 1 base and J shed 4 bases, with 11 bases lying between them.

V gene TRBV30 combines with J gene TRBJ2-1; D unclear. The ends were cut back, 4 bases at V and 8 bases at J, with 6 bases in the middle. This CDR3 has 10 amino acids. In germline, CDR1 is GTSNPN, CDR2 SVGIG (reference sequence). For the CDR3, the DNA is TGTGCCTGGAAGGTCCATGAGCAGTTCTTC. It translates to CAWKVHEQFF. The whole variable domain, filled in from reference TRBV30 and TRBJ2-1, reads SQTIHQWPATLVQPVGSPLSLECTVEGTSNPNLYWYRQAAGRGLQLLFYSVGIGQISSEVPQNLSASRPQDRQFILSSKKLLLSDSGFYLCAWKVHEQFFGPGTRLTVL.

This chain connects TRBV5-1 to TRBJ1-1, with D uncertain. Trimming left V 4 bases short and J 0 bases short, with 10 bases between. Germline loops: CDR1 SGHRS, CDR2 YFSETQ. CDR3 length: 14 residues. CDR3 DNA: TGCGCCAGCAGCCATCCACAAATGAACACTGAAGCTTTCTTT. Translation: CASSHPQMNTEAFF.

The chain has TRBV15 and TRBJ2-7, with TRBD1 as a possible D gene (6 bases). Trimming stripped 5 bases from V and 0 bases from J, with 11 bases between. Germline CDR1 LNHNV, CDR2 YYDKDF (reference sequence). This CDR3 is built from 14 residues. CDR3 loop: CATSLDRSSYEQYF. The DNA of the CDR3 is TGTGCCACCAGCCTCGACAGGAGCTCCTACGAGCAGTACTTC.

This clone was seen just once. This chain connects TRBV11-2 to TRBJ2-5; TRBD2 matches 12 bases. The CDR3 sequence is 18 residues long. The V gene end was trimmed by 5 bases and the J gene end by 4 bases; junction bases not matched to a gene: 14. Germline CDR1 is SGHAT and CDR2 is FQNNGV. The DNA of the CDR3 is TGTGCCAGCAGCCCTAGGGTGGCTAGCGGGAGGGCACTAGAGACCCAGTACTTC. This gives the protein CASSPRVASGRALETQYF.